The text below deals with one T cell receptor (beta chain). These data originate in a study of blood T cell repertoires in COVID-19. The germline V gene has CDR1 SGHDT and CDR2 YYEEEE. V was cut by 4 bases and J by 3 bases, with 14 bases left in between. The CDR3 is 14 amino acids. The method was immunoSEQ multiplex PCR; TCRdb's version includes in-frame clones alone and lacks a portion of them. The sample has some 410,000 clones, around 87% seen once. This TCR derives from a woman in her 30s with acute COVID-19. The sample was PBMCs or T cells enriched from blood (not recorded which). This chain connects TRBV5-6 to TRBJ2-7; a weak D match, TRBD1 (5 bases). CDR3 nucleotide sequence: TGTGCCAGCAGCGCCCTTGACAGAGACTACGAGCAGTACTTC. This translates into CASSALDRDYEQYF.